This T cell receptor (beta chain) stems from a study of T cell responses to AZD1222 COVID-19 vaccine (dated by TCRdb to 2020 to 2022). Background for the entire study: TCR sequencing covered 233 trial participants: roughly 200 given two doses of AZD1222 and approximately 26 given two doses of MenACWY control vaccine. Enrollment into the trials was organized by age into subgroups of 18-55, 56-69 and 70-plus years, and those subgroups contained roughly 150, 30 and 60 TCR-sequenced participants, respectively.

The CDR3 regions of human TCRbeta chains were subjected to immunosequencing. The paper's data handling went like this. Repertoire TCRs were matched against a reference library of SARS-CoV-2-specific TCRs generated with the MIRA antigen-specificity platform. Breadth meant the fraction of unique TCRs that were SARS-CoV-2-associated, whereas depth meant the fraction of total T cells that were SARS-CoV-2-associated. Each spike-specific TCR was assigned to its reactive spike region and to a CD4 or CD8 class using the MIRA data. Log10-transformed breadth and depth values were compared by one-way ANOVA with Sidak's multiple comparisons tests. TCRdb re-hosts the immuneACCESS table, in-frame sequences only. Its copies lack some clones; in the studies checked, an unresolved V gene accounts for under half of them, and the cause for the rest is not known. The V and J calls and clone size were taken over from that table, and D and trimming were inferred from the DNA. The sample includes approximately 120,000 clones, with around 91% observed a single time. 4% to 5.5% of the sample belongs to the ten largest clones.

A note on this clone: Its specific antigen is unknown. Qualities for individual bases were not recorded, and no much larger clone is one base off.

Explained via the paper, the time point label denotes: baseline before first vaccination. The treatment or condition label of this sample denotes: meningococcal conjugate vaccine given as trial control. Vaccinee samples came from UK trials COV001 and COV002, including a single-blind randomized controlled phase 2/3 trial of AZD1222 (ChAdOx1 nCoV-19) in healthy adults. For TCRbeta chain sequencing, PBMC samples from trial participants were taken at day 0 and at day 28 after the second dose. The CDR3 contains 17 residues, cysteine and phenylalanine counted. Only the CDR3 DNA stays, 51 bases, in frame from base 1. CDR1 and CDR2 (MNHNS, SASEGT) derive from the germline V gene. V drops 2 bases and J drops 14 bases, leaving 25 bases in between. Broader findings and caveats from the paper: Participants were mostly white British and included more females than males, and it was suggested by the authors that clonal diversity may have been underestimated. In the small 56-69-year group, the increase in depth fell short of significance, most likely because of low power. CD4 TCRs associated with the vaccine covered the entire spike protein, and the dominant responses were in regions 160-218 and 743-854. After two AZD1222 doses, spike-specific TCR breadth and depth were significantly higher than at day 0 and than in MenACWY recipients. Conclusions about previously exposed vaccinees are limited, since just a handful of AZD1222 recipients were seropositive for SARS-CoV-2 at baseline. Because no day 14 peak-response samples were available, the repertoires could be characterized only after the peak T cell response. Reportedly, close to half of the unique spike-specific TCRs recognized epitopes lying outside the regions that are mutated in the B.1.351 and B.1.1.7 variants.

The sequence was obtained from an adult in good health. This specimen was peripheral blood, taken on day 0 of MenACWY control vaccination. The rearranged chain carries TRBV6-1 and TRBJ1-6, with a tentative D gene TRBD1 over 6 matching bases. In nucleotide form, the sequence is TGTGCCAGCAGTGAATTGTCGGCAGCTCGAGAGGCAGGGGCCCTCCACTTT. The translation is CASSELSAAREAGALHF.